A single sample is the source of the 14 T cell receptor beta chains below, sequenced in a study of blood T cell repertoires in COVID-19. Here immunoSEQ multiplex PCR was the method, and the copy in TCRdb shows in-frame clones only, minus some. This sample has about 78,000 clones, with around nine tenths found just once. The sample consisted of peripheral blood. All receptors come from a woman at least 80 years old with acute or convalescent COVID-19.

This chain joins TRBV5-6 and TRBJ2-1, with 12 nucleotides matching TRBD2. V lost 2 bases to trimming and J lost 4 bases; unmatched junction nucleotides: 4. The V gene's germline CDR1 is SGHDT and CDR2 YYEEEE. This CDR3 is built from 16 residues. CDR3 residues: CASSFLAGGPYNEQFF. In DNA, the CDR3 is TGTGCCAGCAGCTTCCTAGCGGGAGGGCCATACAATGAGCAGTTCTTC.

The V gene is TRBV5-1, the J gene TRBJ2-1; D possibly corresponds to TRBD2 (5 bases). The CDR3 runs to 18 residues. CDR1 is SGHRS, CDR2 YFSETQ, per germline. V was cut by 1 base and J by 1 base, with 18 bases left in between. The DNA for the CDR3 is TGCGCCAGCAGCTTGATGGGGAGCGTGGGAATTTCCTACAATGAGCAGTTCTTC. The encoded protein is CASSLMGSVGISYNEQFF.

Remarks on this clone: One junction end disagrees with the germline gene, perhaps due to a read error. The chain combines TRBV6-1 with TRBJ2-5, with 7 bases lining up with TRBD1. Germline assignment: CDR1 MNHNS and CDR2 SASEGT. The CDR3 consists of 13 residues. The CDR3, as DNA: TGTGCCAGCAGTGAATTTAGGGGGACAGTACCTAACTTC. This sequence encodes CASSEFRGTVPNF.

This clone showed up just once. The chain recombines TRBV5-4 with TRBJ2-2; 12 nucleotides match TRBD2. This CDR3 is built from 17 residues. Germline values: CDR1 SGHNT, CDR2 YYREEE (reference sequence). The ends lost 4 bases at V and 5 bases at J; junction bases unmatched: 9. CDR3 sequence: CASSPRLAGAGTGELFF. In DNA form, the CDR3 reads TGTGCCAGCAGCCCCCGACTAGCGGGAGCGGGGACCGGGGAGCTGTTTTTT.

The chain combines TRBV28 with TRBJ2-5, with 8 bases fitting TRBD1. The CDR3 sequence is 15 residues long. CDR1 and CDR2 (germline): MDHEN, SYDVKM. Trimming took 6 bases from V and 2 from J; bases not matched to a gene: 8. The DNA for the CDR3 is TGTGCCAGCAGAATTACCCGGGACAGGCAAGAGACCCAGTACTTC. Protein sequence: CASRITRDRQETQYF. Full variable domain (outside the CDR3, taken from reference TRBV28 and TRBJ2-5): DVKVTQSSRYLVKRTGEKVFLECVQDMDHENMFWYRQDPGLGLRLIYFSYDVKMKEKGDIPEGYSVSREKKERFSLILESASTNQTSMYLCASRITRDRQETQYFGPGTRLLVL.

The CDR3 DNA reads as TGTGCCAGCAGCCTCGGACAGGGTAAGCAGTTCTTC. Its protein is CASSLGQGKQFF. The chain has TRBV7-2 and TRBJ2-1; 8 nucleotides align to TRBD1. In germline, CDR1 is SGHTA, CDR2 FQGNSA. Trimming removed 5 bases from V and 11 bases from J; junction bases left unmatched: 5. This CDR3 is built from 12 residues.

The chain couples TRBV5-8 to TRBJ2-3; 8 bases align to TRBD2. The V and J ends lost 4 bases and 7 bases, in that order; junction bases with no gene match: 17. The CDR3 covers 17 residues. Germline CDR1 reads SGHTS; CDR2 reads YDEGEE. CDR3: CASSVEMGTRIWNTQYF. DNA of the CDR3: TGTGCCAGCAGCGTGGAAATGGGGACTAGGATATGGAATACGCAGTATTTT.

This sequence joins TRBV28 and TRBJ1-4, with 7 bases lining up with TRBD1. Germline-derived CDR1 and CDR2 are MDHEN and SYDVKM. The ends lost 7 bases at V and 6 bases at J; junction bases unmatched: 14. The CDR3 runs to 16 residues. The CDR3 DNA reads TGTGCCAGCACCGAACTGGGACAGCCTCCCGATGAAAAACTGTTTTTT. Amino acid sequence: CASTELGQPPDEKLFF.

V and J are TRBV5-4 and TRBJ2-2, with D possibly matching TRBD1 (6 bases). In germline, CDR1 is SGHNT, CDR2 YYREEE (reference sequence). V gave up 4 bases and J gave up 0 bases, with 10 bases separating them. The CDR3 has 15 residues. Here the CDR3 DNA reads TGTGCCAGCAGCCCCGGGACAACGAACACCGGGGAGCTGTTTTTT. The encoded protein is CASSPGTTNTGELFF.

The table lists this clone with a count of one. The rearrangement links TRBV6-5 to TRBJ2-6, with 7 bases matching TRBD2. Germline lookup yields CDR1 MNHEY and CDR2 SVGAGI. The length of the CDR3 is 14 residues. The ends lost 6 bases at V and 2 bases at J; junction bases unmatched: 1. The DNA of the CDR3 is TGTGCCAGCAGCGCGGGAGCTGGGGCCAACGTCCTGACTTTC. Protein product: CASSAGAGANVLTF.

The chain carries TRBV7-9 and TRBJ2-3; 14 nucleotides line up with TRBD2. In germline, CDR1 is SEHNR, CDR2 FQNEAQ (reference sequence). This CDR3 is built from 17 residues. V was pared by 5 bases and J by 4 bases, with 8 bases of the junction left unmatched. The CDR3 nucleotides read TGTGCCAGCAGCCTACGGGGACTAGCGGGAGCCCCAGATACGCAGTATTTT. Its protein is CASSLRGLAGAPDTQYF.

The chain recombines TRBV3-1 (or the pseudogene TRBV3-2) with TRBJ1-4; D perhaps matches TRBD1 (5 bases). The CDR3 has 16 amino acids. The V and J ends lost 3 bases and 0 bases respectively, with 11 bases between them. Per germline, CDR1 LGHDT and CDR2 YNNKEL (reference sequence). CDR3 region: CASSQGLLTTNEKLFF. The CDR3 DNA follows: TGTGCCAGCAGCCAGGGACTCCTGACAACTAATGAAAAACTGTTTTTT.

The J gene is TRBJ2-2, the V gene TRBV6-2 or TRBV6-3; 7 nucleotides agree with TRBD2. This CDR3 is built from 19 residues. V gave up 3 bases and J gave up 0 bases; unmatched junction bases: 13. Germline V CDR1 and CDR2: MNHEY, SVGEGT. DNA of the CDR3: TGTGCCAGCAGTTATGGGAGGGGAGGGGCTTTCGCGAACACCGGGGAGCTGTTTTTT. Translated, it gives CASSYGRGGAFANTGELFF.

The V gene is TRBV4-3, the J gene TRBJ1-1, with TRBD1 identical over 8 bases. V lost 8 bases to trimming and J lost 2 bases; unmatched junction nucleotides: 1. CDR1 is LGHNA, CDR2 YSLEER, per germline. The CDR3 is made up of 12 amino acids. CDR3 amino acids: CASGQGNTEAFF. The CDR3 DNA reads TGCGCCAGCGGACAGGGCAACACTGAAGCTTTCTTT.